This T cell receptor (beta chain) was sequenced in a study of blood T cell repertoires in COVID-19. Generated by immunoSEQ multiplex PCR, the TCRdb table keeps only in-frame clones and is missing some. The repertoire holds roughly 43,000 clones, with around 87% as singletons. Germline V CDR1 and CDR2: LGHDT, YNNKEL (reference sequence). The CDR3 is made up of 15 amino acids. Trimming cost V 0 bases and J 10 bases, with 16 bases left between them. The material sequenced was peripheral blood. The receptor comes from a human donor in a cohort sampled during active COVID-19. The V call is TRBV3-1 (or the pseudogene TRBV3-2), the J call TRBJ2-1, with D maybe TRBD1 (6 bases). CDR3: CASSQDLDRIREQFF. The CDR3 DNA follows: TGTGCCAGCAGCCAAGACCTCGACAGGATAAGAGAGCAGTTCTTC.